This paragraph reports one T cell receptor beta chain. What antigen it recognizes has not been identified. It has no much larger one-base neighbor in the sample; base qualities were not kept. This sample stems from a study of blood T cell repertoires in COVID-19 (dated by TCRdb to about 2020). Concerning the study at large: Samples covering the acute and convalescent phases of COVID-19 were provided by collaborators in the United States, Italy and Spain. The samples were drawn from two sources: the first 160 participants of the ongoing ImmuneRACE study, and fewer than 1,500 subjects contributed by 6 global collaborators. Where HLA class I and class II types were available, the types were taken from metadata supplied by the sample provider, not from assay-based typing. A de-identified subject ID, COVID-19 status, age in years and sex were almost always included in the sample metadata. A freely available public database, intended as a resource for researchers studying the immune response to SARS-CoV-2, is where the repertoires were released. The prospective study material was composed of cDNA or gDNA derived from T cells, B-cell-depleted T cells, or PBMCs. The dataset comprised deeply sampled blood TCRbeta repertoires from subjects exposed to, actively infected with, or recovered from COVID-19. Study-level results and caveats: The amount of clinical and demographic metadata varied by source and participant and was provided uncurated.

Samples from volunteer blood donors who had recovered from COVID-19 were contributed by a second Seattle source. Collaborating institutions collected whole blood in K2EDTA tubes following their own protocols. For TCRbeta analysis, collaborators shipped samples as frozen whole blood, isolated PBMCs, or DNA extracted from either of those sample types. TCRbeta CDR3 regions were amplified from genomic DNA using the immunoSEQ Assay, a bias-controlled multiplex PCR. The paper's data handling went like this. The number of nucleated cells in each sample was estimated by amplification of reference gene primers within the assay. To quantify the absolute abundance of each unique TCRbeta CDR3 rearrangement, sequence reads were collapsed and filtered. For each sample, productive Simpson clonality was calculated by taking the square root of Simpson's diversity index across productive rearrangements. TCRdb took this table from immuneACCESS and kept in-frame rearrangements with V and J called. Such tables lack part of the clones; where checked against another copy, unresolved V genes explain under half of the gap, and the rest is unexplained. For V, J and clone size, that table is used; D and trimming come from the DNA. The sample table records 200,000 or so clones; 65% to 90% of these occur just once. The ten most abundant clones make up under 2.5% of the sample.

The CDR3, cysteine through phenylalanine, is 16 amino acids long. Kept here is only the CDR3 DNA, which spans 48 bases and is read in frame from base 1. The germline V gene specifies SGHDN as CDR1 and FVKESK as CDR2. Trimming takes 4 bases from V and 4 bases from J, and the germline ends sit 16 bases apart. Recombination connected TRBV14 to TRBJ1-4; the D gene lacks a confident call. This receptor was taken from a man aged 40-55 years who had recovered from COVID-19. The sample was peripheral blood. Here the CDR3 is given as CASSPAEGSHNEKLFF. The bases are TGTGCCAGCAGCCCTGCGGAGGGCAGTCATAATGAAAAACTGTTTTTT.